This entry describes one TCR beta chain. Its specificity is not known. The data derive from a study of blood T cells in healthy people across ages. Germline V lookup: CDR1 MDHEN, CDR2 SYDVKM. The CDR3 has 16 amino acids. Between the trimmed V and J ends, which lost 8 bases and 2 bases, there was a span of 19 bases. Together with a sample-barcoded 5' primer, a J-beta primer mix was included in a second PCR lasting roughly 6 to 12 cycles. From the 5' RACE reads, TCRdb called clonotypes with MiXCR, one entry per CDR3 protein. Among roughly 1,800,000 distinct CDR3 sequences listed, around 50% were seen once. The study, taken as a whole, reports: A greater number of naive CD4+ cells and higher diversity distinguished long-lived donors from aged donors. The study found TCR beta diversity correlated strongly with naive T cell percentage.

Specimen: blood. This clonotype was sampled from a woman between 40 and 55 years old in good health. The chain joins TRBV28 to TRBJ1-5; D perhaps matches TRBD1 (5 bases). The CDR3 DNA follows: TGTGCCAGCTCAGGGCGAAAGGGATGGGGCAATCAGCCCCAGCATTTT. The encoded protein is CASSGRKGWGNQPQHF.